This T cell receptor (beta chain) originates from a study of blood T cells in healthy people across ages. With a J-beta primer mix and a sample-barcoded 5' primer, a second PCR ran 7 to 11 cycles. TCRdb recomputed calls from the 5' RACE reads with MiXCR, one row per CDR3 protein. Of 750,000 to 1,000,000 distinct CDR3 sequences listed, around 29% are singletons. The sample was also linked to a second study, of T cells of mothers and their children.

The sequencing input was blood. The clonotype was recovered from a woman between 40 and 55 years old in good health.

The CDR3 DNA is TGTGCCATCAGTTCCCCGGGACAGCAAGAGACCCAGTACTTC. It specifies CAISSPGQQETQYF. V usage is TRBV10-3 and J usage is TRBJ2-5; 7 nucleotides agree with TRBD1. The V gene's germline CDR1 is ENHRY and CDR2 SYGVKD. This CDR3 is 14 amino acids long. With V trimmed by 5 bases and J by 2 bases, 5 bases remained unmatched.